The sequence of this T cell receptor beta chain was determined in a study of T cell responses to AZD1222 COVID-19 vaccine. The data were produced by immunoSEQ multiplex PCR, yet TCRdb's version contains in-frame clones alone and is incomplete. The sample includes about 150,000 clones, 85% to 95% of them seen just once. Findings and caveats of the study: In a largely white British group with more females than males, clonal diversity was possibly underestimated.

The CDR3 extends over 16 amino acids. Germline-derived CDR1 and CDR2 are LNHNV and YYDKDF (reference sequence). The V and J ends lost 1 base and 2 bases respectively, with 13 bases between them. On this clone: The antigen remains undetermined.

Sequences were derived from peripheral blood, sampled on day 0 of AZD1222 vaccination. This chain connects TRBV15 to TRBJ2-3; D is undetermined. This clonotype originated in an adult in good health. The CDR3 coding sequence is TGTGCCACCAGCAGAGTCCCCCGCGCCTTCACAGATACGCAGTATTTT. The encoded protein is CATSRVPRAFTDTQYF.